One and the same sample provided the 4 T cell receptor beta chains below, sequenced in a study of cytomegalovirus exposure and HLA in healthy donors. In the PCR, 60 Vbeta and 13 Jbeta primers were used. Sequenced by immunoSEQ multiplex PCR; TCRdb stores in-frame clones only, minus some. The table records more than 200,000 clones, about three quarters of them present only once. The sample consisted of PBMCs. The receptors come from a man aged 40-49 years in good health and CMV-seronegative.

This clone has a single count. The V and J genes are TRBV7-2 and TRBJ1-2, with a possible D match to TRBD1 (5 bases). The CDR3 extends over 16 amino acids. Trimming took off 5 bases at V and 8 bases at J, with 24 bases between the two ends. Germline CDR1 reads SGHTA; CDR2 reads FQGNSA. CDR3 amino acids: CASSLSRDSRGKGYTF. The CDR3 nucleotides read TGTGCCAGCAGCCTTAGTCGGGACTCACGGGGGAAGGGCTACACCTTC.

This sequence joins TRBV2 and TRBJ1-2, with 9 bases aligning to TRBD1. The CDR3 spans 14 residues. Looked up from germline, CDR1 is SNHLY and CDR2 is FYNNEI. Trimming at V came to 7 bases and at J to 5 bases, leaving 8 bases not matched to a gene. The chain's CDR3 is CASTYEGQGYGYTF. The CDR3 nucleotides read TGTGCCAGCACCTATGAGGGACAGGGTTATGGCTACACCTTC.

V usage is TRBV2 and J usage is TRBJ1-5; 8 bases match TRBD1. V was pared by 6 bases and J by 5 bases, with 3 bases of the junction left unmatched. This CDR3 has 13 residues. From germline, CDR1 is SNHLY and CDR2 FYNNEI. DNA of the CDR3: TGTGCCAGCAGAAACAGGGGGGATCAGCCCCAGCATTTT. Its translation: CASRNRGDQPQHF. Drawing the rest from reference TRBV2 and TRBJ1-5, the complete variable domain is EPEVTQTPSHQVTQMGQEVILRCVPISNHLYFYWYRQILGQKVEFLVSFYNNEISEKSEIFDDQFSVERPDGSNFTLKIRSTKLEDSAMYFCASRNRGDQPQHFGDGTRLSIL.

The chain carries TRBV6-5 and TRBJ1-2, with 7 bases identical to TRBD1. CDR1 and CDR2 (germline): MNHEY, SVGAGI. V shed 0 bases and J 5 bases; nucleotides not matched to a gene: 3. The CDR3 has 14 residues. The CDR3 region is CASSYSGTVYGYTF. In DNA form, the CDR3 reads TGTGCCAGCAGTTACTCGGGGACAGTTTATGGCTACACCTTC.